Sequencing of this T cell receptor (beta chain) was carried out in a study of T cell responses to AZD1222 COVID-19 vaccine. Whole-study findings and limits: Spike-specific TCRs gained breadth and depth after people received two AZD1222 doses.

As regards this clone: Its target is not known.

The CDR3 totals 16 residues. The germline CDR1 and CDR2 sequences are KGHDR and SFDVKD. The trim removed 4 bases at V and 4 bases at J, leaving 8 bases unmatched. Measured with immunoSEQ multiplex PCR; TCRdb has only the in-frame clones, and not every one. Of 110,000 or so clones in the sample, about nine tenths were seen once. The chain recombines TRBV24-1 with TRBJ2-2; 7 bases agree with TRBD1. The TCR was taken from an adult who received the AZD1222 COVID-19 vaccine. The source was peripheral blood, collected 28 days after the second AZD1222 dose. CDR3 sequence reads: CATSDPRTGLTGELFF. The CDR3 DNA reads as TGTGCCACCAGTGACCCCCGGACAGGCCTCACCGGGGAGCTGTTTTTT.